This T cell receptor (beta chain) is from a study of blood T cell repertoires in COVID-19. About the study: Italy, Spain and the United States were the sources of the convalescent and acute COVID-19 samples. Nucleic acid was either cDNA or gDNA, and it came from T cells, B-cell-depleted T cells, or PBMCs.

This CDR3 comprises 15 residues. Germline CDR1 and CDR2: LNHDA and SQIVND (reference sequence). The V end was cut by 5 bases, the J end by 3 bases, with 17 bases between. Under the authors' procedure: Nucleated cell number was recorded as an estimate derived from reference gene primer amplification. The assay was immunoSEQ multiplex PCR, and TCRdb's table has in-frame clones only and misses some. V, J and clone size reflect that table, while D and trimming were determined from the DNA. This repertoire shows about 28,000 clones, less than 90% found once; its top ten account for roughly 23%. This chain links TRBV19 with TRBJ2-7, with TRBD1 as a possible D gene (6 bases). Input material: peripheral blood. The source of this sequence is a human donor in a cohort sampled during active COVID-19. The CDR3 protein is CASSPPTGFIYEQYF. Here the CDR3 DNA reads TGTGCCAGTAGTCCCCCGACAGGTTTTATCTACGAGCAGTACTTC.